Below, 6 T cell receptor beta chains from the same sample are listed, as sequenced in a study of cytomegalovirus exposure and HLA in healthy donors. Both 60 Vbeta primers and 13 Jbeta primers went into the PCR. TCRdb's table, derived via immunoSEQ multiplex PCR, lists solely in-frame clones and lacks some. This sample has 150,000 or so clones; 70% to 90% occur once, and the top ten carry around 0.8%. The sample taken for sequencing was PBMCs. These receptors all come from a woman under 30 in good health and CMV-seronegative.

This rearrangement joins TRBV5-1 to TRBJ2-2; 10 positions agree with TRBD1. CDR1 and CDR2 (germline): SGHRS, YFSETQ. V shed 6 bases and J 4 bases; nucleotides not matched to a gene: 6. This CDR3 contains 15 residues. This chain's CDR3 is CASTLGTGVTGELFF. The CDR3 nucleotides read TGCGCCAGCACCCTGGGGACAGGGGTCACCGGGGAGCTGTTTTTT.

The chain recombines TRBV15 with TRBJ2-5; D is undetermined. Germline V gives CDR1 LNHNV, CDR2 YYDKDF (reference sequence). Trimming cost V 7 bases and J 2 bases, with 11 bases left between them. This CDR3 is built from 13 residues. The CDR3, as DNA: TGTGCCACCACCCCAGGTTATCAAGAGACCCAGTACTTC. Translated: CATTPGYQETQYF.

The V and J genes are TRBV7-8 and TRBJ2-2; D might be TRBD2 (6 bases). The germline V gene encodes CDR1 SGHVS and CDR2 FQNEAQ. This CDR3 has 13 amino acids. The V end was cut by 5 bases, the J end by 6 bases, with 10 bases between. CDR3 in amino acids: CASSAGTAGELFF. For the CDR3, the DNA is TGTGCCAGCAGCGCGGGGACTGCCGGGGAGCTGTTTTTT.

V usage is TRBV12-5 and J usage is TRBJ2-7, with 7 bases identical to TRBD2. Germline lookup yields CDR1 LGHNT and CDR2 FRNRAP. The CDR3 totals 17 residues. V lost 6 bases to trimming and J lost 3 bases; unmatched junction nucleotides: 17. CDR3 region: CASGKDSSRDYLYEQYF. The CDR3 nucleotides read TGTGCTAGTGGCAAGGACTCTAGCCGGGACTATCTCTACGAGCAGTACTTC.

The V and J genes are TRBV19 and TRBJ1-1; weak D call: TRBD1 (6 bases). Between the trimmed V and J ends, which lost 5 bases and 7 bases, there was a span of 20 bases. Germline CDR1 reads LNHDA; CDR2 reads SQIVND (reference sequence). The CDR3 consists of 15 residues. The CDR3 DNA follows: TGTGCCAGTAGTCTCGGGGGGCGAATATTCGGTGAAGCTTTCTTT. Encoded protein: CASSLGGRIFGEAFF.

This chain connects TRBV7-2 to TRBJ2-7; 10 nucleotides line up with TRBD2. V shed 6 bases and J 2 bases; nucleotides not matched to a gene: 7. Germline CDR1 and CDR2: SGHTA and FQGNSA. The CDR3 consists of 15 residues. In DNA form, the CDR3 reads TGTGCCAGCAGACGTTTAGCGGGGGGCACCTACGAGCAGTACTTC. Translating gives CASRRLAGGTYEQYF.